The entry that follows covers one T cell receptor (beta chain) sequence. Trimming left V 1 base short and J 1 base short, with 8 bases between. CDR1 and CDR2 (germline): LGHDT, YNNKEL (reference sequence). This CDR3 comprises 14 residues. This entry comes from a study of CD8 T cells in Susac syndrome. RNA totalling about 0.45 to 1 ug underwent reverse transcription with random hexamers. TCRdb ran MiXCR on the immunoSEQ multiplex PCR reads and lists one entry per CDR3 protein. The table lists a few hundred thousand distinct CDR3 sequences, around 90% of them singletons. CD8+ and CD4+ T cells from blood underwent TCR beta sequencing, which was carried out in a high-throughput format.

The chain links TRBV3-1 to TRBJ2-7; no firm D call. This TCR came from a human donor with multiple sclerosis. The sample taken for sequencing was CD4+ T cells from PBMCs. Written as DNA, the CDR3 is TGTGCCAGCAGCCAAGCACTGCATTCCTACGAGCAGTACTTC. Translating gives CASSQALHSYEQYF.